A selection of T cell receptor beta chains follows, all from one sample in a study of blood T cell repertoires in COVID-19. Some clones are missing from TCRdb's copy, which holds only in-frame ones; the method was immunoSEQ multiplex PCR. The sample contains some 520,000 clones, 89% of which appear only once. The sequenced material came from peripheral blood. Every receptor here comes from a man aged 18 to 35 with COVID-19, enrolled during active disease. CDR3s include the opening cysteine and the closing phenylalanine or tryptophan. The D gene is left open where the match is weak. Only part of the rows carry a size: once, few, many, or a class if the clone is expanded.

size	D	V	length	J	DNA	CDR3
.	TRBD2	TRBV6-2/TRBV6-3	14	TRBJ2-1	TGTGCCAGCAGTTATCTCGGGAGGGGTGATGAGCAGTTCTTC	CASSYLGRGDEQFF
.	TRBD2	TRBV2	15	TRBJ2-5	TGTGCCAGCAGTGAAAGGGGAGGGTACCAAGAGACCCAGTACTTC	CASSERGGYQETQYF
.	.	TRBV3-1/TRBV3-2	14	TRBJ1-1	TGTGCCAGCAGCCAAGGGTCACCCCCACGGGATACTTTCTTT	CASSQGSPPRDTFF
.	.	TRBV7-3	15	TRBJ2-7	TGTGCCAGGACCTTTTGGGGGGATGGAACCTACGAGCAGTACTTC	CARTFWGDGTYEQYF
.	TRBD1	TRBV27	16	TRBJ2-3	TGTGCCAGCAGTTTATCTGGGACAGGGGTACCAGATACGCAGTATTTT	CASSLSGTGVPDTQYF
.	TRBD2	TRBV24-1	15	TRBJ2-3	TGTGCCACCAGTGGTGGAGGGAGGGGCACAGATACGCAGTATTTT	CATSGGGRGTDTQYF
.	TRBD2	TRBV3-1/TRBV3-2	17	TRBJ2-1	TGTGCCAGCAGCCAAGAAAATCTAGCGGGAGTTGGTAATGAGCAGTTCTTC	CASSQENLAGVGNEQFF
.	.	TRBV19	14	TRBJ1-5	TGTGCCAGTAGTGACGATGACAGAGTACAGCCCCAGCATTTT	CASSDDDRVQPQHF
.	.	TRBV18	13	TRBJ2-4	TGTGCCAGCTCACCCGGGACTCCTGACATTCAGTACTTC	CASSPGTPDIQYF
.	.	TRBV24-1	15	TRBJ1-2	TGTGCCACCAGTGACCGGACAGAGGGCCATGGTGGCTACACCTTC	CATSDRTEGHGGYTF
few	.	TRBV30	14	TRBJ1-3	TGTGCCTGGAGTGACGGGACACAAGCAAGCACCATATATTTT	CAWSDGTQASTIYF
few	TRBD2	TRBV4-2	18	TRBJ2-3	TGTGCCAGCAGCCAATCACTTGGTGGACTAGCGGGAGCGGATACGCAGTATTTT	CASSQSLGGLAGADTQYF
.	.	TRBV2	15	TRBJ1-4	TGTGCCAGCAGTCCGCAGGTTGCAACTAATGAAAAACTGTTTTTT	CASSPQVATNEKLFF
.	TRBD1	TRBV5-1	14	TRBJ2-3	TGCGCCAGCAGCGGGGGACAGCCCCCAGATACGCAGTATTTT	CASSGGQPPDTQYF
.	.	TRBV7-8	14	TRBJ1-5	TGTGCCAGCAGCTTTGGACAGTACAATCAGCCCCAGCATTTT	CASSFGQYNQPQHF
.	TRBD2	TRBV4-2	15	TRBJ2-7	TGTGCCAGCAGCCAAGATCCCGGGGGGTACTACGAGCAGTACTTC	CASSQDPGGYYEQYF
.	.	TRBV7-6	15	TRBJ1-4	TGTGCCAGCAGCTTAGCGGTAGGGGCTAATGAAAAACTGTTTTTT	CASSLAVGANEKLFF
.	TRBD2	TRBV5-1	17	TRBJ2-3	TGCGCCAGCAGCCCCGTCGCCAGCGGGGGGGCCACAGATACGCAGTATTTT	CASSPVASGGATDTQYF
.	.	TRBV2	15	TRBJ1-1	TGTGCCAGCAGTGAATGGGAGGGAGTGAACACTGAAGCTTTCTTT	CASSEWEGVNTEAFF
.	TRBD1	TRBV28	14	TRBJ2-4	TGTGCCAGCAGTTTCCGGGACAGTAAAAACATTCAGTACTTC	CASSFRDSKNIQYF
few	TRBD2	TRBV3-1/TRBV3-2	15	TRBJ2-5	TGTGCCAGCAGACAAACAGCGGGAGGGGGGGAGACCCAGTACTTC	CASRQTAGGGETQYF
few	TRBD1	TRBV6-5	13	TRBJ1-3	TGTGCCAGCAGAAGGGACAGTGGAAACACCATATATTTT	CASRRDSGNTIYF
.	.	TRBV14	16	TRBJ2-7	TGTGCCAGCAGCCGGAGACCTTACGACAGCCGCTACGAGCAGTACTTC	CASSRRPYDSRYEQYF
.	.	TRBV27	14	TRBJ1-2	TGTGCCAGCAGTTTATCGGGGGGTGGGGTTGGCTACACCTTC	CASSLSGGGVGYTF
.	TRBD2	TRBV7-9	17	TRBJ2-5	TGTGCCAGCAGCGCAGGAGGGGGGGGACTAGCGGGAGAGACCCAGTACTTC	CASSAGGGGLAGETQYF
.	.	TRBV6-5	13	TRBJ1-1	TGTGCCAGCAGAGCACAGGGGAACACTGAAGCTTTCTTT	CASRAQGNTEAFF
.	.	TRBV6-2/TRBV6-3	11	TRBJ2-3	TGTGCCAGCAGTTACGTCAACCGGGAGTATTTT	CASSYVNREYF
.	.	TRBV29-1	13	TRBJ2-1	TGCAGCGTTACTAGTCCCCTAATTCATGAGCAGTTCTTC	CSVTSPLIHEQFF
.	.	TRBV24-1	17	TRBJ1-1	TGTGCCACCAGTGATTATTCCGGGACACCTTTCAACACTGAAGCTTTCTTT	CATSDYSGTPFNTEAFF
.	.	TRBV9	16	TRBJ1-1	TGTGCCAGCAGTGCCTCAGGGGATGTGCCGAACACTGAAGCTTTCTTT	CASSASGDVPNTEAFF
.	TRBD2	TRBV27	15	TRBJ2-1	TGTGCCAGCAGCCCAGCGGGAGCAATATTGCATGAGCAGTTCTTC	CASSPAGAILHEQFF
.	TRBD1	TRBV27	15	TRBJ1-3	TGTGCCAGCAGTTCTACCCAGGGGGCTGGAAACACCATATATTTT	CASSSTQGAGNTIYF
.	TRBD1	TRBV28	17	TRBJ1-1	TGTGCCAGCACCCGGGGGTTGATAGTACAGGGGGACCCTGAAGCTTTCTTT	CASTRGLIVQGDPEAFF
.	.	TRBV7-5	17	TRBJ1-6	TGTGTCAGAAGCCGACGACAGGGCTTCTCCTATAATTCACCCCTCCACTTT	CVRSRRQGFSYNSPLHF
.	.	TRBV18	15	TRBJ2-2	TGTGCCAGCTCGCTAATGGGAGGCGGCACCGGGGAGCTGTTTTTT	CASSLMGGGTGELFF
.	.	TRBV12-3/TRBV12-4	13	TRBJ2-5	TGTGCCAGCACCTCAACTAGTTTAGAGACCCAGTACTTC	CASTSTSLETQYF
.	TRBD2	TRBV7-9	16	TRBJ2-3	TGTGCCAGCAGCTTATCAGCTAGCGGGGGAACAGATACGCAGTATTTT	CASSLSASGGTDTQYF
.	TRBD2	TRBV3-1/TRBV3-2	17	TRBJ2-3	TGTGCCAGCACCCTTTTAGCGGGTCCCTCAAGCACAGATACGCAGTATTTT	CASTLLAGPSSTDTQYF
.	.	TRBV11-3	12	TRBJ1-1	TGTGCCAGCAGCACCCTCCGGTCTGAAGCTTTCTTT	CASSTLRSEAFF
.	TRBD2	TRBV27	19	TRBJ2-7	TGTGCCAGCAGTTCTATAGCGGGAGGTTATAGGACCGCAAGCTACGAGCAGTACTTC	CASSSIAGGYRTASYEQYF
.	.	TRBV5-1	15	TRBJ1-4	TGCGCCAGCAGCTTGATCGGGACAACTAATGAAAAACTGTTTTTT	CASSLIGTTNEKLFF
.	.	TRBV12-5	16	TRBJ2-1	TGTGCTAGTGGTTTCACCCTCTACGGGGGCTACAATGAGCAGTTCTTC	CASGFTLYGGYNEQFF
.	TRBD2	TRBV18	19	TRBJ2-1	TGTGCCAGCTCATCCTCCACTCCGGGACTAGCGTTGACCTACAATGAGCAGTTCTTC	CASSSSTPGLALTYNEQFF
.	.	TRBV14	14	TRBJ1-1	TGTGCCAGCAGCCGTCGTGAGCTGCGGACTGAAGCTTTCTTT	CASSRRELRTEAFF
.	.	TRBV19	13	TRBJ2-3	TGTGCCAGTAGAATGACAGGCACAGATACGCAGTATTTT	CASRMTGTDTQYF
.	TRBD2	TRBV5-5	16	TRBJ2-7	TGTGCCAGCAGCATAATAGCGGGGGGGTCCCCCTACGAGCAGTACTTC	CASSIIAGGSPYEQYF
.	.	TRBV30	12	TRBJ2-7	TGTGCCTGGAGTCCAGGGATCTACGAGCAGTACTTC	CAWSPGIYEQYF
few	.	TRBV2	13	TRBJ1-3	TGTGCCAGCAGGACAAACTCTGGAAACACCATATATTTT	CASRTNSGNTIYF
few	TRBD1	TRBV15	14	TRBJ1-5	TGTGCCACCAGAGAAAACAGGGGGCTTGAGCCCCAGCATTTT	CATRENRGLEPQHF
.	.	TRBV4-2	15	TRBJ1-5	TGTGCCAGCAGCCAAGATCCACAGCTTAATCAGCCCCAGCATTTT	CASSQDPQLNQPQHF
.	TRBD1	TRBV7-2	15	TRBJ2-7	TGTGCCAGCAGCCACGGGACAGGGGTTTTTAACGAGCAGTACTTC	CASSHGTGVFNEQYF
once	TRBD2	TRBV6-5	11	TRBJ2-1	TGTGCCAGCAGGCGAGGGACTAGTCAGGTCTTC	CASRRGTSQVF
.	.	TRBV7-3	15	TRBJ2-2	TGTGCCAGCAGCTTAACCAGGCAGAGCACCGGGGAGCTGTTTTTT	CASSLTRQSTGELFF
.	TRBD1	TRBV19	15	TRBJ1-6	TGTGCCAGTAGGACCCTGGAACAGGGGAGTTCACCCCTCCACTTT	CASRTLEQGSSPLHF
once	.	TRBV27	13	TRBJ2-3	TGTGCCAGCAGAGTACTACAGGGAGATACGCAGTATTTT	CASRVLQGDTQYF
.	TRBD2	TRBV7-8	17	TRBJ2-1	TGTGCCAGCAGCCTTTCCGGGACTAGCGGGAGGAACAATGAGCAGTTCTTC	CASSLSGTSGRNNEQFF
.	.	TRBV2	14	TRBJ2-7	TGTGCCAGCAGTGAAGGAGGCAGGGGCCACGAGCAGTACTTC	CASSEGGRGHEQYF
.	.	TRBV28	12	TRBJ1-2	TGTGCCAGCGGACGGGGGACCAGCGGCTACACCTTC	CASGRGTSGYTF
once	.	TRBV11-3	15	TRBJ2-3	TGTGCCAGCAGCCCGCCGGGACTTTCCACAGATACGCAGTATTTT	CASSPPGLSTDTQYF
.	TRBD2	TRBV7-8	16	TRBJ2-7	TGTGCCAGCAGTAGGTACCTAGCGGGACCAACCTACGAGCAGTACTTC	CASSRYLAGPTYEQYF